The 23 T cell receptor beta chains in this list originate from one sample, sequenced in a study of cytomegalovirus exposure and HLA in healthy donors. Only in-frame clones appear in the TCRdb table, and some are missing; sequencing was by immunoSEQ multiplex PCR. The sample holds approximately 180,000 clones; roughly nine tenths are singletons and the top ten take approximately 2.6%. Input material: PBMCs. The receptor set was obtained from a man younger than 30 in good health and CMV-seropositive.

This chain uses TRBV27 with TRBJ1-4; the D is unclear. From germline, CDR1 is MNHEY and CDR2 SMNVEV (reference sequence). CDR3 size: 19 residues. The V gene lost 1 base and the J gene lost 0 bases, with 18 bases spanning the gap. This CDR3 reads CASSLYLRRQIATNEKLFF. For the CDR3, the DNA is TGTGCCAGCAGTTTATATCTGCGCCGCCAAATTGCAACTAATGAAAAACTGTTTTTT.

The genes are TRBV20-1 and TRBJ2-7; D is ambiguous. Trimming left V 4 bases short and J 7 bases short, with 11 bases between. CDR3 length equals 11 residues. CDR1 DFQATT and CDR2 SNEGSKA come from the germline V gene (reference sequence). The CDR3 DNA follows: TGCAGTGCTATCACCCTCGGGGAGCAGTACTTC. Its translation: CSAITLGEQYF.

This chain joins TRBV6-5 and TRBJ2-7, with D tentatively TRBD2 (6 bases). V gave up 2 bases and J gave up 6 bases, with 17 bases separating them. Per germline, CDR1 MNHEY and CDR2 SVGAGI. This CDR3 is built from 15 residues. The CDR3 nucleotides read TGTGCCAGCAGTTACGGGCTAGCTCGGGGAGGCGAGCAGTACTTC. Amino acid sequence: CASSYGLARGGEQYF.

The CDR3 loop reads CASSFGTGLEQYF. The DNA of the CDR3 is TGTGCCAGCAGCTTTGGCACAGGGTTGGAGCAGTACTTC. The chain is built from TRBV11-2 and TRBJ2-7, with D maybe TRBD1 (6 bases). In germline, CDR1 is SGHAT, CDR2 FQNNGV. The CDR3 spans 13 residues. Trimming took 3 bases from V and 7 from J, leaving 13 bases between them.

V gene TRBV5-1 combines with J gene TRBJ2-3; D uncertain. In germline, CDR1 is SGHRS, CDR2 YFSETQ. The CDR3 consists of 13 residues. The V and J ends lost 4 bases and 3 bases respectively, with 9 bases between them. DNA for the CDR3: TGCGCCAGCAGCCCCCTTCTTACAGATACGCAGTATTTT. Its translation is CASSPLLTDTQYF.

The chain is built from TRBV4-3 and TRBJ2-1; D may be TRBD2 (6 bases). This CDR3 is 17 amino acids long. Looked up from germline, CDR1 is LGHNA and CDR2 is YSLEER. CDR3: CAMKPRDSTNSYNEQFF. CDR3 DNA: TGCGCGATGAAACCTCGGGACTCTACTAACTCCTACAATGAGCAGTTCTTC.

The chain couples TRBV7-2 to TRBJ1-1; D ambiguous. CDR1 and CDR2 (germline): SGHTA, FQGNSA. The CDR3 consists of 15 residues. V dropped 2 bases and J dropped 1 base, with 11 bases sitting between them. The CDR3: CASSLSGGSNTEAFF. The CDR3 DNA sequence: TGTGCCAGCAGCTTATCTGGCGGATCGAACACTGAAGCTTTCTTT.

The CDR3 sequence: CATSREPPLAAREQYF. In DNA, the CDR3 is TGTGCCACCAGCAGAGAACCCCCCTTGGCCGCGAGGGAGCAGTACTTC. V gene TRBV15 combines with J gene TRBJ2-7; no reliable D call. In germline, CDR1 is LNHNV, CDR2 YYDKDF (reference sequence). Trimming left V 0 bases short and J 7 bases short, with 19 bases between. The CDR3 loop spans 16 amino acids.

The chain joins TRBV9 to TRBJ2-3; 15 bases are a match to TRBD2. Germline trimming cut 2 bases from V and 6 bases from J; bases unmatched to any gene: 4. Per germline, CDR1 SGDLS and CDR2 YYNGEE. CDR3 length: 16 amino acids. The CDR3 nucleotides read TGTGCCAGCAGCGTCGACGGGACTAGCGGGGGGGATACGCAGTATTTT. Amino acids: CASSVDGTSGGDTQYF.

V and J are TRBV7-2 and TRBJ2-5; perhaps TRBD2 as D (6 bases). This CDR3 has 17 amino acids. Germline V gene sequence: CDR1 SGHTA, CDR2 FQGNSA. The V end was cut by 0 bases, the J end by 5 bases, with 19 bases between. CDR3 in amino acids: CASSLASRRGVGETQYF. The CDR3 region has the DNA TGTGCCAGCAGCTTAGCTTCCCGGAGGGGTGTGGGGGAGACCCAGTACTTC.

With respect to this clone: At one boundary the junction diverges from the germline segment, which might be a read error. The chain links TRBV7-7 to TRBJ2-1; 7 bases are shared with TRBD2. Germline loops: CDR1 SSHAT, CDR2 FNYEAQ (reference sequence). This CDR3 spans 15 amino acids. The CDR3 region has the DNA TGTGCTAGCAGCCTCCTAGGCGGGAGCATAAATGAGCAGTTCTTC. Its translation: CASSLLGGSINEQFF.

This clone was found once. The rearrangement links TRBV29-1 to TRBJ2-1; 8 bases align to TRBD2. In germline, CDR1 is SQVTM, CDR2 ANQGSEA. The CDR3 sequence is 14 residues long. Unmatched junction bases numbered 11, after V lost 6 bases and J lost 7 bases. CDR3 sequence: CSVLAGGRSNEQFF. The CDR3 nucleotides read TGCAGCGTACTGGCGGGAGGCCGTTCTAATGAGCAGTTCTTC.

The chain uses TRBV18 and TRBJ1-4; D is possibly TRBD1 (6 bases). The CDR3 covers 15 residues. Germline assignment: CDR1 KGHSH and CDR2 LQKENI. V was clipped by 3 bases and J by 8 bases, with 16 bases between them. CDR3 coding DNA: TGTGCCAGCTCACCCCCAACAGGGAATGGAGAAAAACTGTTTTTT. Amino acid sequence: CASSPPTGNGEKLFF.

The rearrangement uses TRBV6-6 and TRBJ2-3; 10 bases are shared with TRBD2. CDR1 is MNHNY, CDR2 SVGAGI, per germline (reference sequence). V lost 2 bases, J lost 4 bases, and 6 bases stayed unmatched. There are 16 residues in the CDR3. The CDR3 reads CASSYGLAGEADTQYF. Written as DNA, the CDR3 is TGTGCCAGCAGTTACGGGCTAGCGGGAGAGGCAGATACGCAGTATTTT.

The V call is TRBV7-2, the J call TRBJ1-1; no reliable D call. The germline gives CDR1 SGHTA, CDR2 FQGNSA. V lost 5 bases and J lost 4, with 17 bases in between. The CDR3 covers 15 residues. CDR3 sequence (DNA): TGTGCCAGCAGCCTTCTGAGAGGAGTCACCACTGAAGCTTTCTTT. Residues: CASSLLRGVTTEAFF.

The V and J genes are TRBV9 and TRBJ2-2, with D possibly matching TRBD2 (5 bases). Per the germline V gene, CDR1 is SGDLS and CDR2 is YYNGEE. Trimming removed 3 bases at V and 7 bases at J, with 25 bases between. CDR3 size: 18 residues. The CDR3 is CASSAPFRGNRLGGELFF. As DNA, the CDR3 is TGTGCCAGCAGCGCTCCTTTCCGGGGTAACCGTCTGGGCGGGGAGCTGTTTTTT. Using reference TRBV9 and TRBJ2-2 for the parts outside the CDR3, the full variable domain is DSGVTQTPKHLITATGQRVTLRCSPRSGDLSVYWYQQSLDQGLQFLIQYYNGEERAKGNILERFSAQQFPDLHSELNLSSLELGDSALYFCASSAPFRGNRLGGELFFGEGSRLTVL.

This chain joins TRBV27 and TRBJ1-2, with D tentatively TRBD1 (5 bases). Germline assignment: CDR1 MNHEY and CDR2 SMNVEV (reference sequence). The CDR3 covers 12 residues. The V gene lost 8 bases and the J gene lost 6 bases, with 13 bases spanning the gap. CDR3 amino acids: CASYDSSDGYTF. Here the CDR3 DNA reads TGTGCCAGCTATGACAGTTCGGATGGCTACACCTTC.

The chain uses TRBV7-9 and TRBJ1-2; TRBD1 matches 9 bases. V shed 5 bases and J 8 bases; nucleotides not matched to a gene: 9. CDR3 length: 14 residues. Germline V gene data show CDR1 as SEHNR and CDR2 as FQNEAQ (reference sequence). The CDR3 bases are TGTGCCAGCAGCACGGGACAGGGTTTGGGAGGCTACACCTTC. It codes for CASSTGQGLGGYTF. Filled out from reference TRBV7-9 and TRBJ1-2, the complete variable domain reads DTGVSQNPRHKITKRGQNVTFRCDPISEHNRLYWYRQTLGQGPEFLTYFQNEAQLEKSRLLSDRFSAERPKGSFSTLEIQRTEQGDSAMYLCASSTGQGLGGYTFGSGTRLTVV.

The chain has TRBV5-5 and TRBJ1-5, with no clear D. CDR3 size: 14 residues. Germline V gene sequence: CDR1 SGHKS, CDR2 YYEKEE (reference sequence). V lost 5 bases and J 9 bases, leaving 18 bases between the germline ends. The CDR3 nucleotides read TGTGCCAGCAGTTTCTCCCCGACTCTTCCGCCCCAGCATTTT. It is translated as CASSFSPTLPPQHF.

The gene calls are TRBV4-3 and TRBJ1-1; D is perhaps TRBD1 (5 bases). The V end was cut by 4 bases, the J end by 3 bases, with 12 bases between. The germline CDR1 and CDR2 sequences are LGHNA and YSLEER. The CDR3 consists of 14 residues. The CDR3 sequence: CASSLLRGDTEAFF. In DNA form, the CDR3 reads TGCGCCAGCAGCCTCCTTCGGGGGGACACTGAAGCTTTCTTT.

The V and J genes are TRBV5-1 and TRBJ2-3, with TRBD1 matching over 7 bases. Germline CDR1 SGHRS, CDR2 YFSETQ. The CDR3 consists of 14 residues. Unmatched junction bases numbered 12, after V lost 5 bases and J lost 9 bases. In nucleotides, the CDR3 is TGCGCCAGCAGACCACGACAGGGAGCGTGGACGCAGTATTTT. It specifies CASRPRQGAWTQYF.

This sequence joins TRBV5-1 and TRBJ1-2; tentatively, D is TRBD1 (5 bases). The ends were cut back, 4 bases at V and 7 bases at J, with 11 bases in the middle. Germline loops: CDR1 SGHRS, CDR2 YFSETQ. The CDR3 contains 12 residues. The CDR3 loop reads CASSPLGAGYTF. CDR3 bases: TGCGCCAGCAGCCCCCTAGGGGCTGGCTACACCTTC. Full variable domain (remainder filled in from reference TRBV5-1 and TRBJ1-2): KAGVTQTPRYLIKTRGQQVTLSCSPISGHRSVSWYQQTPGQGLQFLFEYFSETQRNKGNFPGRFSGRQFSNSRSEMNVSTLELGDSALYLCASSPLGAGYTFGSGTRLTVV.

This chain uses TRBV7-9 with TRBJ1-1; D gene unclear. The V end lost 1 base, the J end lost 1 base, and 7 bases lay between the germline ends. The V gene's germline CDR1 is SEHNR and CDR2 FQNEAQ (reference sequence). The CDR3 loop spans 14 amino acids. The chain's CDR3 is CASSLVPENTEAFF. In DNA, the CDR3 is TGTGCCAGCAGCTTAGTGCCAGAGAACACTGAAGCTTTCTTT.